Listed here are 3 T cell receptor beta chains from one sample, sequenced in a study of CD8 T cells in ankylosing spondylitis. One entry per CDR3 protein results from TCRdb running MiXCR on the 5' RACE reads. The data show fewer than 35,000 distinct CDR3 sequences, approximately 15% seen once. The material sequenced was blood. The receptors shown here come from a male donor with ankylosing spondylitis or in good health (not recorded which).

The genes are TRBV7-9 and TRBJ1-1; D is perhaps TRBD1 (6 bases). Germline values: CDR1 SEHNR, CDR2 FQNEAQ (reference sequence). CDR3 size: 15 residues. V shed 0 bases and J shed 4 bases, with 12 bases lying between them. CDR3: CASSLAQGMGTEAFF. The CDR3 DNA reads TGTGCCAGCAGCTTAGCCCAGGGGATGGGCACTGAAGCTTTCTTT.

This clonotype was counted a few times. This chain uses TRBV5-5 with TRBJ2-2, with unresolved D. CDR1 is SGHKS and CDR2 is YYEKEE in the germline V gene (reference sequence). Trimming left V 4 bases short and J 4 bases short, with 8 bases between. The CDR3 is 13 amino acids. The CDR3 spells CASSRPGTGELFF. CDR3 coding DNA: TGTGCCAGCAGCCGGCCAGGCACCGGGGAGCTGTTTTTT.

This clonotype has only a few counts. V is TRBV29-1 and J is TRBJ2-1, with TRBD1 matching 7 bases. With V trimmed by 6 bases and J by 5 bases, 7 bases remained unmatched. The CDR3 runs 13 residues. From germline, CDR1 is SQVTM and CDR2 ANQGSEA. DNA for the CDR3: TGCAGCGTGGCCGGGACAGTGGACAATGAGCAGTTCTTC. It encodes CSVAGTVDNEQFF.